This T cell receptor (beta chain) was recorded in a study of T-cell memory formation after mild COVID-19. Findings and caveats of the study: The authors did not confirm SARS-CoV-2 specificity of second-wave clones peaking day 37. Chiefly within CM and EM were the contracting CD4+ clones; CD8+ ones were within EMRA. Clones shrinking between day 15 and 85 showed a balanced CD4/CD8 split, and those that grew later tilted toward CD4+.

TCRdb ran MiXCR on the 5' RACE reads and lists one entry per CDR3 protein. The repertoire holds tens of thousands of distinct CDR3 sequences, with approximately 15% as singletons. In this sample, this clonotype turned up a few times. Its specificity is not known. This receptor was obtained from an adult woman who had mild COVID-19 (a few samples of this study predate the infection). Cell type and time point are not known. Sequencing input: PBMCs or a T cell subset sorted from them (not recorded which).

The CDR3 DNA follows: TGTGCCAGCAGTTACGAAGCGGGAGGCTCCTCGGAGACCCAGTACTTC. It yields the protein CASSYEAGGSSETQYF. This chain connects TRBV6-6 to TRBJ2-5; 9 bases line up with TRBD2. The CDR3 is made up of 16 amino acids. J gave up 5 bases and V 2 bases, and 9 bases lay outside the gene matches. Germline V gene lookup returns CDR1 MNHNY and CDR2 SVGAGI (reference sequence).